These T cell receptor beta chains were read from a single sample in a study of T cell repertoires in ileal Crohn's disease. The method was immunoSEQ multiplex PCR; TCRdb's version includes in-frame clones alone and lacks a portion of them. The sample includes fewer than 8,000 clones, around 75% of them seen just once. The material sequenced was ileal tissue. These receptors originate from an adult with Crohn's disease. Each CDR3 is given with its conserved first and last residue. The D gene is left open where the match is weak. Size is stated for part of the rows, as once, few or many counts, or as a class when the clone is expanded.

TRBJ2-7	TRBV2	.	TRBD2	CASKTSGETYEQYF	TGTGCCAGCAAGACTAGCGGGGAAACCTACGAGCAGTACTTC
TRBJ2-7	TRBV25-1	few	.	CASSGTFYEQYF	TGTGCCAGCAGCGGGACTTTCTACGAGCAGTACTTC
TRBJ2-1	TRBV18	.	TRBD1	CASSPWVRQGRGNEQFF	TGTGCCAGCTCACCATGGGTTAGACAGGGGCGCGGCAATGAGCAGTTCTTC
TRBJ2-7	TRBV5-6	.	TRBD1	CASSLLSGGDEQYF	TGTGCCAGCAGCTTGTTGTCAGGGGGCGACGAGCAGTACTTC
TRBJ1-4	TRBV4-1	.	.	CASSQDNRRNEKLFF	TGCGCCAGCAGCCAAGATAACAGGCGTAATGAAAAACTGTTTTTT
TRBJ1-1	TRBV5-4	.	TRBD1	CASSLGQANTEAFF	TGTGCCAGCAGCCTGGGACAGGCCAACACTGAAGCTTTCTTT
TRBJ2-5	TRBV5-1	.	TRBD1	CASSDRDRNLQETQYF	TGCGCCAGCAGCGACCGGGACAGAAACCTCCAAGAGACCCAGTACTTC
TRBJ2-1	TRBV12-5	.	TRBD2	CASATRAGVSYNEQFF	TGTGCTAGTGCGACGCGAGCGGGAGTCTCCTACAATGAGCAGTTCTTC
TRBJ2-7	TRBV5-1	.	TRBD2	CASSLGSGSSYEQYF	TGCGCCAGCAGCTTGGGTAGCGGGAGCTCCTACGAGCAGTACTTC
TRBJ1-5	TRBV2	.	.	CASSKGVGVPQHF	TGTGCCAGCAGCAAGGGGGTTGGGGTGCCCCAGCATTTT
TRBJ1-4	TRBV28	few	TRBD1	CASSLPGQGSEKLFF	TGTGCCAGCAGTTTACCGGGACAGGGGAGCGAAAAACTGTTTTTT
TRBJ2-7	TRBV27	.	TRBD2	CASSFGGLAAEQYF	TGTGCCAGCAGTTTTGGGGGACTAGCGGCCGAGCAGTACTTC
TRBJ1-1	TRBV28	few	TRBD1	CASIPGQGWSEAFF	TGTGCCAGCATTCCTGGACAGGGCTGGTCTGAAGCTTTCTTT
TRBJ1-1	TRBV25-1	.	.	CASSERRGTEAFF	TGTGCCAGCAGTGAGCGCAGGGGAACTGAAGCTTTCTTT
TRBJ2-7	TRBV5-1	once	.	CASSRELGYEQYF	TGCGCCAGCAGCCGGGAATTGGGCTACGAGCAGTACTTC
TRBJ1-2	TRBV7-2	.	.	CASSLRLWGLGYTF	TGTGCCAGCAGCTTACGGTTGTGGGGGCTTGGCTACACCTTC
TRBJ1-2	TRBV28	.	.	CASGGSIVGYTF	TGTGCCAGCGGAGGGTCTATTGTTGGCTACACCTTC
TRBJ1-2	TRBV27	few	TRBD1	CASSLSGTGYGYTF	TGTGCCAGCAGTTTATCCGGGACAGGGTATGGCTACACCTTC
TRBJ1-5	TRBV4-1	.	.	CASSQDGTAAVEPQHF	TGCGCCAGCAGCCAAGATGGTACGGCGGCCGTTGAGCCCCAGCATTTT